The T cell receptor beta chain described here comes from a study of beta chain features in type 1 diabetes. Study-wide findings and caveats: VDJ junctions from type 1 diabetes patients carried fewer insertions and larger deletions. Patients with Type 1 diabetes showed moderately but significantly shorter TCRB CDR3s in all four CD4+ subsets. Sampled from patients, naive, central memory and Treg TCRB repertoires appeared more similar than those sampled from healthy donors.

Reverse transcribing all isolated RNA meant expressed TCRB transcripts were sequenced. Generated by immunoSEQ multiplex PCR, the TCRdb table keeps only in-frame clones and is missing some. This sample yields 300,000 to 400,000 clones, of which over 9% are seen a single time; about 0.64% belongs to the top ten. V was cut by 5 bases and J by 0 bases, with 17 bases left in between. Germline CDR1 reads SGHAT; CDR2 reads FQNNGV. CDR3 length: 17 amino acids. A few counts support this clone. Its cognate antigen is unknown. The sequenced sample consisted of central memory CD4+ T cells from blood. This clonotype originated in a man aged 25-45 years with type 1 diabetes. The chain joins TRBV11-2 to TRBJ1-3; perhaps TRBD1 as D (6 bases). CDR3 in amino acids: CASSPQGGSYSGNTIYF. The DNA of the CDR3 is TGTGCCAGCAGCCCCCAAGGGGGGAGTTACTCTGGAAACACCATATATTTT.